This TCR beta chain was observed in a study of cytomegalovirus exposure and HLA in healthy donors. Study-level points and caveats: According to the study, 160 or so TCR beta chains were cytomegalovirus-associated.

The CDR3 has 15 amino acids. CDR1 is SGHNT and CDR2 is YYREEE in the germline V gene (reference sequence). J gave up 6 bases and V 4 bases, and 9 bases lay outside the gene matches. Using immunoSEQ multiplex PCR, the repertoire was profiled, and TCRdb retains in-frame clones only, with some absent. Counted here are 70,000 or so clones, approximately 94% occurring once; the ten biggest clones make up over 0.8%. Concerning this clone: The antigen remains undetermined.

The sequence was collected from a woman under 30 in good health and CMV-seronegative. The sample was PBMCs. This chain links TRBV5-4 with TRBJ2-1; 8 bases line up with TRBD1. The CDR3 DNA reads TGTGCCAGCAGCGTCAGACAGGGGACAATCAATGAGCAGTTCTTC. It yields the protein CASSVRQGTINEQFF.